These 10 T cell receptor beta chains were sequenced from one sample in a study of sequential checkpoint blockade in melanoma. Treatment denoted: randomized to nivolumab then ipilimumab (arm A) or the reverse (arm B). Measured with immunoSEQ multiplex PCR; TCRdb has only the in-frame clones, and not every one. The top ten hold 14% of the sample, which has approximately 28,000 clones, roughly 91% seen once. Sample: CD8+ T cells sorted from blood (inferred from file names), taken from a patient given nivolumab and ipilimumab in sequence. These receptors were collected from a human donor with melanoma.

The rearrangement joins TRBV13 to TRBJ2-1, with a tentative D call TRBD1 (6 bases). CDR1 and CDR2 from the germline V gene are PRHDT and FYEKMQ (reference sequence). The germline V and J ends were trimmed by 6 bases and 8 bases, with 23 bases remaining between them. This CDR3 region has 16 residues. This CDR3 is CASRIRGFDVLHEQFF. The CDR3 region has the DNA TGTGCCAGCAGAATCAGGGGATTTGATGTCTTACATGAGCAGTTCTTC.

This rearrangement joins TRBV25-1 to TRBJ2-5; TRBD2 agrees at 10 bases. J was trimmed by 5 bases and V by 1 base; bases with no gene match: 7. CDR1 and CDR2 (germline): MGHDK, SYGVNS. The length of the CDR3 is 16 residues. Here the CDR3 DNA reads TGTGCCAGCAGTGAATGGTCTAGCGGGAGACTGGAGACCCAGTACTTC. Protein: CASSEWSSGRLETQYF.

The rearrangement links TRBV7-6 to TRBJ1-4; D remains ambiguous. CDR3 length: 13 residues. CDR1 is SGHVS, CDR2 FNYEAQ, per germline. V was cut by 4 bases and J by 8 bases, with 11 bases left in between. The CDR3, as DNA: TGTGCCAGCAGCTGGCTGCCGGGAGAAAAACTGTTTTTT. It codes for CASSWLPGEKLFF.

This chain connects TRBV5-4 to TRBJ2-3; the match to TRBD2 covers 9 bases. CDR1 and CDR2 from the germline V gene are SGHNT and YYREEE (reference sequence). The ends lost 4 bases at V and 2 bases at J; junction bases unmatched: 5. This CDR3 contains 15 residues. The CDR3 spells CASSLLAGLTDTQYF. In nucleotides, the CDR3 is TGTGCCAGCAGCCTACTAGCGGGCCTCACAGATACGCAGTATTTT.

This chain joins TRBV9 and TRBJ2-6; possible D gene TRBD1, 6 bases. V was clipped by 3 bases and J by 0 bases, with 16 bases between them. Germline V CDR1 and CDR2: SGDLS, YYNGEE. This CDR3 has 18 residues. In DNA form, the CDR3 reads TGTGCCAGCAGCGCCCCAGGACAGTCTCGCTCTGGGGCCAACGTCCTGACTTTC. It is translated as CASSAPGQSRSGANVLTF. Full variable domain (missing parts from reference TRBV9 and TRBJ2-6): DSGVTQTPKHLITATGQRVTLRCSPRSGDLSVYWYQQSLDQGLQFLIQYYNGEERAKGNILERFSAQQFPDLHSELNLSSLELGDSALYFCASSAPGQSRSGANVLTFGAGSRLTVL.

This sequence joins TRBV28 and TRBJ2-7, with D perhaps matching TRBD2 (5 bases). V dropped 4 bases and J dropped 0 bases, with 10 bases sitting between them. The CDR3 has 14 amino acids. Germline V gene lookup returns CDR1 MDHEN and CDR2 SYDVKM. The CDR3 sequence is CASSWERYSYEQYF. Written as DNA, the CDR3 is TGTGCCAGCAGTTGGGAGCGGTACTCCTACGAGCAGTACTTC.

The chain recombines TRBV19 with TRBJ1-6; the match to TRBD1 covers 7 bases. Germline CDR1 reads LNHDA; CDR2 reads SQIVND (reference sequence). The CDR3 covers 19 residues. With 4 bases clipped from V and 2 bases from J, the junction kept 14 bases outside the gene matches. Written as DNA, the CDR3 is TGTGCCAGTAGTACCTACTGGGACAGAGGGTTACCCTATAATTCACCCCTCCACTTT. Its protein is CASSTYWDRGLPYNSPLHF.

The CDR3 region has the DNA TGTGCCAGCAGCTTGGCGGGGCTAGCGGGGGGCCATGGAGAGACCCAGTACTTC. Translation: CASSLAGLAGGHGETQYF. The chain is built from TRBV5-4 and TRBJ2-5, with 11 bases matching TRBD2. The V gene end was trimmed by 0 bases and the J gene end by 4 bases; junction bases not matched to a gene: 11. This CDR3 region has 18 residues. The germline gives CDR1 SGHNT, CDR2 YYREEE (reference sequence).

The rearrangement links TRBV27 to TRBJ1-1; D uncertain. Trimming took off 0 bases at V and 1 base at J, with 9 bases between the two ends. CDR3 length equals 15 residues. Germline V gene sequence: CDR1 MNHEY, CDR2 SMNVEV (reference sequence). CDR3 loop: CASSLSEMGNTEAFF. Written as DNA, the CDR3 is TGTGCCAGCAGTTTATCGGAGATGGGGAACACTGAAGCTTTCTTT.

The gene calls are TRBV30 and TRBJ1-5; 8 bases line up with TRBD1. Unmatched junction bases numbered 8, after V lost 0 bases and J lost 7 bases. Germline CDR1 and CDR2: GTSNPN and SVGIG (reference sequence). The CDR3 loop spans 15 amino acids. This CDR3 reads CAWSVGRGRGQPQHF. CDR3 DNA: TGTGCCTGGAGTGTGGGCAGGGGGCGAGGGCAGCCCCAGCATTTT.